One TCR beta chain is described in this entry. The antigen it binds to is not known. No per-base quality is available; no much larger clone lies one base away. The record originates from a study of cytomegalovirus exposure and HLA in healthy donors (dated by TCRdb to 2016 to 2017). As for the study more broadly: According to an earlier analysis of several hundred of the donors, some 180 million T cells yielded 117 million unique TCR beta sequences and 250 to 350 Gb of sequence data. A later genetic analysis used genome-wide SNP genotypes for about three fifths of the 666 donors, treating that subset as a discovery cohort. Donor age, sex, ethnicity and CMV serostatus were collected together with the repertoire data. Among around 400 genotyped donors of the cohort, an average of around 240,000 unique TCR beta nucleotide sequences were sequenced per donor, approximately 20% of them non-productive. A separate validation cohort of roughly 130 different subjects was used in addition to the roughly 720-subject first cohort. To study patterns of TCR occurrence, a later analysis re-analyzed previously published TCR beta repertoires from 666 donors and added high-resolution HLA genotyping. The genetic ancestry cluster associated with self-reported Caucasian donors included about four fifths of the 398 genotyped donors. Every discovery cohort repertoire had been produced on one sequencing platform. Approximately 330 gigabases of sequencing data and 91 million or so unique TCR sequences made up an early release that covered around 640 HLA-typed donors. Both class I and class II loci were covered by HLA typing, at four-digit resolution. The study used immunosequencing to profile the T cell repertoires of some 600 subjects and linked those repertoires to cytomegalovirus serostatus. The study combined high-throughput TCR immunosequencing, statistical association of individual TCRs with disease status, and machine learning to predict cytomegalovirus infection status. The number of typed donors differed by locus: about 620-640 for A, B, C, DRB1 and DQB1; approximately 530 for DQA1; roughly 600 for DPA1; and about 450 for DPB1. Roughly five DR-DQ haplotypes were handled as single units for association and clustering because linkage in the cohort was strong. An earlier analysis of around 580 of the donors used high-throughput TCR beta sequencing to judge whether each TCR beta V gene segment behaved as functional or pseudogenic. The study was designed to test whether signatures of past pathogen exposure could be identified by cataloging public T cell receptors. Rather than drawing on any new phenotypic data, the later analysis identified candidate immune exposures from TCR beta sequences and the way those sequences occurred across donors.

General conclusions and limits of the study: Because counts were too low, roughly 18 rarely observed V segments, including chromosome 9 orphons, were left out of the earlier analysis of roughly 600 of the donors. In a later genetic analysis, a missense DCLRE1C variant was associated with V-gene and J-gene trimming of TCR beta chains, and the association was replicated in an independent cohort. A further reported finding was that TCR beta sequences accurately predicted the HLA-A and HLA-B alleles for most subjects in the first cohort. In vitro tests confirmed that a few of the cytomegalovirus-associated TCR beta chains recognize cytomegalovirus antigens. Assigning TCR associations to individual alleles was difficult when HLA alleles, especially DR and DQ, strongly co-occurred. Some IMGT-functional V segments, including TRBV6-2 and TRBV6-3, could not be distinguished by the 87-base-pair reads and were therefore excluded. Linkage disequilibrium might explain the correlated functional status among segregating V segments, but an unknown experimental factor could not be excluded. The presence/absence analyses assumed that sequencing depth was roughly uniform across donors, and that assumption may not be true. For the cohort, immune exposure information was limited to CMV serostatus. According to a later analysis, parvovirus B19, influenza, CMV and Epstein-Barr virus appeared linked to several top co-occurrence clusters. In a later genetic analysis, fewer N-insertions in productive TCRs were reported among donors in an Asian-associated ancestry cluster than the roughly 640-donor mean. A later analysis found that TCR association rates varied across HLA loci, with DRB1 alleles showing the most associated TCRs and HLA-C alleles the fewest. The study listed over 150 TCR beta chains as associated with cytomegalovirus. According to the authors, the approach could potentially be generalized to other disease states and immunological phenotypes. Specific HLA alleles were associated with 16,951 TCR beta sequences at a false discovery rate of 0.05 in a later analysis. Broadly in line with IMGT annotations, most TCR beta V segments showed up in productive rearrangements about 87% or about 30% of the time in an earlier analysis of roughly 590 of the donors. Most CMV-associated TCR beta chains appeared to be HLA-restricted in a later analysis, and the HLA associations seemed to be driven largely by CMV exposure. A cluster of highly shared sequence variants was judged likely to be a technical artifact of the sequencing pipeline. Across donors, most TCR sequences were observed very rarely, whereas some public TCRs were present in many individuals. In both the original and validation cohorts, the classifier was reported to diagnose cytomegalovirus status with high specificity and sensitivity. HLA typing was unavailable for some donors at each locus, so association tests used only the typed subset. In this cohort, only TCR beta chains were sequenced, and detectable features were limited by the absence of alpha or paired-chain data. Compared with equally common non-associated chains, HLA-associated TCR beta chains in a later analysis were more clonally expanded and had lower generation probabilities.

CDR1 and CDR2, looked up from the germline V gene (reference sequence), are LNHDA and SQIVND. The CDR3 runs 15 residues from the cysteine to the phenylalanine. Only the CDR3 DNA stays, 45 bases, in frame from base 1. Unmatched junction bases come to 7, with V trimmed by 4 bases and J by 8 bases. The cohort consisted of 650 to 700 healthy bone marrow donors. All cohort members were sampled while nominally healthy, although unrecorded immune exposures were likely present. The donor tested CMV seropositive, placing the donor among the roughly 300 seropositive members of the cohort. Every donor gave a peripheral blood sample, and the peripheral blood mononuclear cells from that sample were used for TCR beta sequencing. Genomic DNA was extracted from the blood cell samples with the Qiagen DNeasy Blood Extraction Kit. Libraries were made using the immunoSEQ multiplex PCR assay. For the multiplex PCR, a mixture combining 60 forward primers for TCR Vbeta segments and 13 reverse primers for TCR Jbeta segments was used. Amplification of the CDR3 region of rearranged TCR beta genes was performed with a multiplex PCR assay on genomic DNA. On the Illumina HiSeq System, the amplified TCR beta libraries were sequenced as 87-base-pair reads. As for how the authors treated the data: Across the 666 repertoires, a later analysis counted roughly 84 million unique TCR beta chains, roughly 11 million of which were shared by at least two donors. Raw reads were error-corrected and collapsed into unique sequences with a nearest-neighbor algorithm that merged closely related sequences to remove PCR and sequencing errors. To assign V, D and J gene segments, CDR3 sequences were aligned to IMGT reference sequences. Each retained sequence needed at least a six-nucleotide match to both a V gene segment and a J gene segment. A rearrangement was called productive if the CDR3 had no stop codons and remained in frame with V and J, and every other rearrangement was called non-productive. Following IMGT convention, CDR3 was defined as the stretch from the second conserved V-encoded cysteine up to the conserved J-encoded phenylalanine. The earlier analysis of some 580 of the donors excluded any sequence lacking an unambiguous match to a single V gene segment. An earlier analysis of 587 of the donors classified V segments as functional when productive rearrangements were above 56.7% and as segregating when the standard deviation between donors was above 5%. A statistical classification framework was developed to diagnose cytomegalovirus status using the catalog of TCR beta chain sequences. In a later analysis, TCR nucleotide sequences were compared against IMGT/GENE-DB human TR gene sequences so that V and J genes could be assigned. Using the TCRdist pipeline, a later analysis assigned CDR3 sequences along with most-parsimonious VDJ recombination scenarios. In a later analysis, every TCR beta chain was defined by the combination of its CDR3 amino acid sequence and its V-gene family, and reads without a unique V-gene family were dropped. A later analysis removed 550 to 650 highly shared, low-generation-probability nucleotide sequences to deal with suspected cross-contamination and a sequencing artifact. In a later analysis, a clonal expansion index for each public chain was calculated from normalized within-repertoire ranks of inferred template counts. In a later analysis, generation probabilities were computed with a VDJ recombination model fitted to out-of-frame rearrangements, and the resulting probabilities were checked against IGoR. A later analysis scored TCR-TCR, TCR-HLA and TCR-CMV co-occurrence with hypergeometric tests, applying a repertoire-size bias correction to TCR pairs. A later analysis estimated false discovery rates by permuting HLA or CMV assignments 20 times. In a later analysis, co-occurring TCRs were grouped using DBSCAN, with TCRdist sequence similarity added in when clustering inside HLA-allele-positive subsets. Co-occurrence clustering excluded repertoires with fewer than 30,000 or more than 120,000 public chains, plus five with anomalous nucleotide sharing. Held by TCRdb, this immuneACCESS table contains in-frame sequences only and omits some clones. Under half of the omission traces to an unresolved V gene where checked; the cause of the rest is unknown. V and J calls and clone size follow that table, whereas D and trimming were derived from the DNA. This sample is represented by about 140,000 clones; roughly 79% of them were singletons. In total, the top ten clones hold around 10% of the sample.

The clonotype comes from a woman aged 60-75 years in good health and CMV-seropositive. The chain is encoded by TRBV19 joined to TRBJ1-5; 11 bases in the middle match TRBD1. Sequencing used PBMCs. The CDR3 reads as follows: CASSTWTGGGEPQHF. The DNA reads as follows: TGTGCCAGTAGTACCTGGACAGGGGGCGGCGAGCCCCAGCATTTT.